This T cell receptor beta chain derives from a study of PD-L1 blockade in urothelial cancer. Across the whole study: In the patient group, twenty-five of 29 were males with bladder-origin urothelial cancer.

Using immunoSEQ multiplex PCR, the repertoire was profiled, and TCRdb retains in-frame clones only, with some absent. The top ten clones hold about a third of a sample with 20,000 to 30,000 clones, roughly 90% of them seen once. Each patient gave between 1 and 8 samples of peripheral blood mononuclear cells, which were collected pretreatment and during treatment. This clonotype was sampled from a man aged 55 to 70 with urothelial cancer. The sample here was PBMCs, taken around atezolizumab (anti-PD-L1) treatment.

The CDR3 loop is CAISEPGQVSYEQYF. CDR3 sequence (DNA): TGTGCCATCAGTGAACCCGGACAGGTCTCCTACGAGCAGTACTTC. This chain joins TRBV10-3 and TRBJ2-7; 7 bases are shared with TRBD1. CDR1 is ENHRY, CDR2 SYGVKD, per germline. The V segment lost 3 bases and the J segment 0 bases; nucleotides outside the gene matches: 5. This CDR3 is built from 15 residues.